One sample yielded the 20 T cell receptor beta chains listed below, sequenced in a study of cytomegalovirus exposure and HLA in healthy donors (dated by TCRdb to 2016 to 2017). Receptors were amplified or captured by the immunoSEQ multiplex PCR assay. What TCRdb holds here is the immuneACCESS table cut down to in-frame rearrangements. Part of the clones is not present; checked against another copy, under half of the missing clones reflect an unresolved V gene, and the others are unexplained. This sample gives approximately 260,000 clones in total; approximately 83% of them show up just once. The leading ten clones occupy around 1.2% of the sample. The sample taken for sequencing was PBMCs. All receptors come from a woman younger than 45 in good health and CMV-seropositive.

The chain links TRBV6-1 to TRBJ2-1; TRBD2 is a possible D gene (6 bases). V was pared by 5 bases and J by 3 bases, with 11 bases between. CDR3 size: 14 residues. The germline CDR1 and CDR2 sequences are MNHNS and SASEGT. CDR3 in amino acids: CASSPRDFYNEQFF. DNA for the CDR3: TGTGCCAGCAGTCCGCGGGACTTCTACAATGAGCAGTTCTTC.

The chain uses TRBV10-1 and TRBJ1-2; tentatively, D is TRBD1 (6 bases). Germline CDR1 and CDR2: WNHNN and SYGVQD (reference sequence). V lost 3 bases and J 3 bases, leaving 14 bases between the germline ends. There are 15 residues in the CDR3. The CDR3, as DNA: TGCGCCAGCAGTGACGGGAGCGGGGGCTACTATGGCTACACCTTC. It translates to CASSDGSGGYYGYTF.

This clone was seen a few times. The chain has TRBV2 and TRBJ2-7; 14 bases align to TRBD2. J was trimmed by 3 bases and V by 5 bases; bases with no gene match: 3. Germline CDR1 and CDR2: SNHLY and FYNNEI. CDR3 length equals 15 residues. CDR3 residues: CASSTGLAGVYEQYF. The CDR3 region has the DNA TGTGCCAGCAGTACGGGACTAGCGGGAGTCTACGAGCAGTACTTC.

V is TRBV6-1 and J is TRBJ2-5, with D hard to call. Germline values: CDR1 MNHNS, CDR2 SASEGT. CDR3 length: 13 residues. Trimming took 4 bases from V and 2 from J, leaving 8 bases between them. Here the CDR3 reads CASSGGLQETQYF. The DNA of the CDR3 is TGTGCCAGCAGTGGAGGATTGCAAGAGACCCAGTACTTC.

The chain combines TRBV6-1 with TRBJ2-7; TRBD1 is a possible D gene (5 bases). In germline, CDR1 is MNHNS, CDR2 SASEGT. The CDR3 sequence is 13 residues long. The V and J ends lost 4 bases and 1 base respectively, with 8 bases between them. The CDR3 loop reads CASSVDRSYEQYF. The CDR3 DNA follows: TGTGCCAGCAGTGTCGACAGATCCTACGAGCAGTACTTC.

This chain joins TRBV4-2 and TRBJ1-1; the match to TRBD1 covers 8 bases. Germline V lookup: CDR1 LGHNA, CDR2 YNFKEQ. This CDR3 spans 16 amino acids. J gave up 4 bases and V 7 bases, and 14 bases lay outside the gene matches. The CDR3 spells CASTHRGKDRGTEAFF. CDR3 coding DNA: TGTGCCAGCACACACAGGGGGAAGGATAGGGGCACTGAAGCTTTCTTT.

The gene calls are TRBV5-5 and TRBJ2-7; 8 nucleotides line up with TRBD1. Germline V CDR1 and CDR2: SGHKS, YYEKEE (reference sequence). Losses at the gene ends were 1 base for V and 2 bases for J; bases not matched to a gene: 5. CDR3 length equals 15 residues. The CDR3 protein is CASSLRDRRTYEQYF. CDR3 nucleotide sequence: TGTGCCAGCAGCTTGAGGGACAGGCGAACCTACGAGCAGTACTTC.

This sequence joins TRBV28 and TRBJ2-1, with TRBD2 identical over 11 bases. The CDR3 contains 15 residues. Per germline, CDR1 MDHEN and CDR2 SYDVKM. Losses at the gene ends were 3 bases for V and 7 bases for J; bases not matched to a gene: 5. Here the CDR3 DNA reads TGTGCCAGCAGTTTGGTGACTAGCGGGGAGAATGAGCAGTTCTTC. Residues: CASSLVTSGENEQFF. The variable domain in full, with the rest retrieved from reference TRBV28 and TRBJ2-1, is DVKVTQSSRYLVKRTGEKVFLECVQDMDHENMFWYRQDPGLGLRLIYFSYDVKMKEKGDIPEGYSVSREKKERFSLILESASTNQTSMYLCASSLVTSGENEQFFGPGTRLTVL.

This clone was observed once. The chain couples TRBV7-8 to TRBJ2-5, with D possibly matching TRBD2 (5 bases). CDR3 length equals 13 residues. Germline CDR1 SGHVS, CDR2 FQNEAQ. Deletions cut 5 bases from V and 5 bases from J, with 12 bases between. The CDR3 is CASSPSPGETQYF. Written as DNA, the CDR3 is TGTGCCAGCAGCCCCTCCCCGGGGGAGACCCAGTACTTC.

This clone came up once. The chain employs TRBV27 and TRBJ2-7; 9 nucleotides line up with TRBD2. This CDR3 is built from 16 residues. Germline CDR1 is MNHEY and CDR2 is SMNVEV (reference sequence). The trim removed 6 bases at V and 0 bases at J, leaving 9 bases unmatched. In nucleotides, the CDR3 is TGTGCCAGCAGCCCCTCTAGCGGGACCCACTCCTACGAGCAGTACTTC. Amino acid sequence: CASSPSSGTHSYEQYF.

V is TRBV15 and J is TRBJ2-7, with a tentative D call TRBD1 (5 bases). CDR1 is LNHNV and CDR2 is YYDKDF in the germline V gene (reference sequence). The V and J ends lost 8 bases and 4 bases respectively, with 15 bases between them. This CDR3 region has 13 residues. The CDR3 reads CATALGADYEQYF. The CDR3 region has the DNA TGTGCCACCGCCCTAGGGGCCGATTACGAGCAGTACTTC.

CDR3 protein: CASHRGPSSEQFF. As DNA, the CDR3 is TGTGCCAGCCACAGGGGCCCCTCGAGTGAGCAGTTCTTC. The rearrangement links TRBV2 to TRBJ2-1, with 7 bases lining up with TRBD1. CDR3 length: 13 amino acids. The germline gives CDR1 SNHLY, CDR2 FYNNEI. V trimming: 8 bases; J trimming: 9 bases; junction bases outside the gene matches: 10.

The CDR3 sequence: CASSRRTVSSYEQYF. CDR3 nucleotides: TGTGCCAGCAGCCGAAGGACAGTCAGCTCCTACGAGCAGTACTTC. The chain employs TRBV5-4 and TRBJ2-7, with D possibly being TRBD1 (6 bases). From germline, CDR1 is SGHNT and CDR2 YYREEE (reference sequence). The V gene lost 4 bases and the J gene lost 0 bases, with 14 bases spanning the gap. CDR3 length: 15 amino acids.

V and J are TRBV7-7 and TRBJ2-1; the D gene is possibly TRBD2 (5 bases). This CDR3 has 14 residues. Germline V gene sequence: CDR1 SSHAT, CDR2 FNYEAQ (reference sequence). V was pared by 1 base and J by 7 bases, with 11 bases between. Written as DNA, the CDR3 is TGTGCCAGCAGCTTAGGCGCGGGCCAAAATGAGCAGTTCTTC. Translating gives CASSLGAGQNEQFF.

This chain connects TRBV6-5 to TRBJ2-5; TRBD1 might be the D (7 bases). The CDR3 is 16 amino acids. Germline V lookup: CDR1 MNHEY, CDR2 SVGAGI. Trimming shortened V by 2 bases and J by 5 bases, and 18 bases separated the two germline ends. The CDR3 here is CASSYEGARGRETQYF. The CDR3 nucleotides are TGTGCCAGCAGTTACGAGGGGGCGCGGGGTCGGGAGACCCAGTACTTC.

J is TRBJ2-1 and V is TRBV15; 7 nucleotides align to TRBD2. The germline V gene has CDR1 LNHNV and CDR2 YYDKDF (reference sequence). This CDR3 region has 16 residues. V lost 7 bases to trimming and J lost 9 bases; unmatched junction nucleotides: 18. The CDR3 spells CATTNGRGAGVGEQFF. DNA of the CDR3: TGTGCCACCACCAATGGGAGAGGGGCGGGAGTTGGTGAGCAGTTCTTC.

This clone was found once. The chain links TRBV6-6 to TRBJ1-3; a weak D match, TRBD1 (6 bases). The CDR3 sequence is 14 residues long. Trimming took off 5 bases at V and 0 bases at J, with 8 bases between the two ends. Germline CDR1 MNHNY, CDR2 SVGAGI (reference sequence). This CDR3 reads CASSPDSSGNTIYF. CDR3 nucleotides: TGTGCCAGCAGTCCGGACAGCTCTGGAAACACCATATATTTT.

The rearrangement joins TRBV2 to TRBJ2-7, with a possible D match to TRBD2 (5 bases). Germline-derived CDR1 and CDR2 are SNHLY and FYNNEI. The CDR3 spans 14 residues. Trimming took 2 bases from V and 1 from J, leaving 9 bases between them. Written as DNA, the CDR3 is TGTGCCAGCAGTGAAAGGACTCTATCCTACGAGCAGTACTTC. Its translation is CASSERTLSYEQYF.

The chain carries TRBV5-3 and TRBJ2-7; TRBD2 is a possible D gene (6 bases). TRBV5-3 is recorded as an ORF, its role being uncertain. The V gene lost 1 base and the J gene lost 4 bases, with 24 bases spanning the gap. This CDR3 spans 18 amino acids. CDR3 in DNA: TGTGCCAGAAGCTTGTCACCCCAAATCGGACGGGGGACGTACGAGCAGTACTTC. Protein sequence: CARSLSPQIGRGTYEQYF.

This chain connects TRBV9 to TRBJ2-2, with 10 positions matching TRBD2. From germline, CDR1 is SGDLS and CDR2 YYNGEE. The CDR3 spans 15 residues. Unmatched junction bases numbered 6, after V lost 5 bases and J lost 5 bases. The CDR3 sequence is CASRRAGGETGELFF. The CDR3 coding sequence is TGTGCCAGCAGACGAGCGGGAGGGGAGACCGGGGAGCTGTTTTTT. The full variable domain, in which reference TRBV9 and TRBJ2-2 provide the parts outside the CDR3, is DSGVTQTPKHLITATGQRVTLRCSPRSGDLSVYWYQQSLDQGLQFLIQYYNGEERAKGNILERFSAQQFPDLHSELNLSSLELGDSALYFCASRRAGGETGELFFGEGSRLTVL.